This TCR beta chain appears in the sequencing data of a study of T cells in narcolepsy (dated by TCRdb to 2016 to 2018). Study-level background: The study enrolled patients with narcolepsy type 1 or type 2 (NT1, NT2) together with healthy control donors. Autoreactive T cells targeting hypocretin neuron self-antigens (hypocretin, TRIB2) were sought in narcolepsy patients, and TCR Vbeta sequencing was used to track clonotypes in blood and CSF. The research as a whole found: Autoreactive clonotypes were reported to be detected serially in the blood of the same patients and of different patients, but not in the blood of healthy controls. No sequences matching autoreactive T cell clones were present in some of the blood memory CD4+ repertoires from patients and controls. Numbers of sequenced blood memory CD4+ clonotypes were comparable, with averages of 38,000 to 40,000 in patients and roughly 34,000 in controls. Plots comparing CSF and blood CD4+ T cell clonotypes from the same patient highlighted HCRT-specific and TRIB2-specific autoreactive clonotypes.

For TCR Vbeta sequencing, memory CD4+ T cells were sorted ex vivo from the peripheral blood of narcolepsy patients and healthy controls. About this clone itself: Its binding antigen is unknown. One junction end does not reproduce the germline sequence, and a read error may be involved.

From the cysteine through the phenylalanine, the CDR3 covers 15 amino acids. The CDR3 DNA has 45 bases and is translated from base 1. CDR1 and CDR2, looked up from the germline V gene, are WSHSY and SAAADI. Receptor libraries were prepared by the immunoSEQ multiplex PCR assay. TCRdb obtained this table from immuneACCESS and retained in-frame rearrangements with V and J assigned. These tables miss some clones; where compared with another copy, unresolved V genes account for less than half of the shortfall, and the remainder is unexplained. Across this sample there are under 30,000 clones, with more than 80% seen only once. The top ten hold around 1.2% of the sample.

The sequence was obtained from a human donor with narcolepsy. Specimen: CD45RA- memory CD4+ T cells from PBMCs. The intended sense of this specimen's cell subset or site label: memory T cells sorted ex vivo from peripheral blood. The sequence joins TRBV10-2 to TRBJ1-2; the D gene identity is not certain. Here the CDR3 is given as CASRESGSGNYGYTF. DNA sequence: TGCGCCAGCAGGGAGTCCGGGAGTGGGAACTATGGCTACACCTTC.